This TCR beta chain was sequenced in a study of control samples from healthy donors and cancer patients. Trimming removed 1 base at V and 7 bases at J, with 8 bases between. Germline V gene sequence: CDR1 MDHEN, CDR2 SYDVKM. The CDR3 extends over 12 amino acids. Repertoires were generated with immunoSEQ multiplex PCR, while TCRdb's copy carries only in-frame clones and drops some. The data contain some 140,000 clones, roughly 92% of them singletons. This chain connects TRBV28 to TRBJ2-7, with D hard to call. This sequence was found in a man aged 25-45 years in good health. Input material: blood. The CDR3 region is CASSLYRKEQYF. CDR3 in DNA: TGTGCCAGCAGTTTATATCGGAAGGAGCAGTACTTC.